The 20 T cell receptor beta chains below were found in one sample sequenced in a study of beta chain features in type 1 diabetes. The whole isolated RNA underwent reverse transcription, so sequencing captured expressed TCRB transcripts. Assay: immunoSEQ multiplex PCR; the TCRdb copy retains only in-frame clones and omits some. The sample lists 390,000 or so clones; roughly 13% were seen once. Sequencing was done on a sample of naive CD4+ T cells from blood. The receptors come from a young man in good health.

The gene calls are TRBV7-2 and TRBJ2-7; tentatively, D is TRBD2 (6 bases). The CDR3 runs to 14 residues. Germline CDR1 is SGHTA and CDR2 is FQGNSA. V gave up 5 bases and J gave up 0 bases, with 11 bases separating them. The CDR3 is CASSAGTYSYEQYF. The CDR3, as DNA: TGTGCCAGCAGCGCAGGGACTTACTCCTACGAGCAGTACTTC.

The V and J genes are TRBV4-3 and TRBJ2-3; TRBD2 matches at 10 bases. This CDR3 region has 16 residues. CDR1 is LGHNA, CDR2 YSLEER, per germline. Trimming cost V 6 bases and J 6 bases; bases outside gene matches: 12. The CDR3 DNA follows: TGCGCCAGCAGAAGGGATCTAGCGGGAGTGGGGGATACGCAGTATTTT. Its translation is CASRRDLAGVGDTQYF.

This clone occurred a few times. V is TRBV4-1 and J is TRBJ2-2; D not resolved. Trimming shortened V by 0 bases and J by 5 bases, and 16 bases separated the two germline ends. Germline CDR1 reads MGHRA; CDR2 reads YSYEKL. The CDR3 has 17 amino acids. The CDR3 coding sequence is TGCGCCAGCAGCCAAGATTCGCCAGAGACTCGTACCGGGGAGCTGTTTTTT. Encoded protein: CASSQDSPETRTGELFF.

This clone was seen a handful of times. This chain uses TRBV9 with TRBJ1-1; 7 bases agree with TRBD1. V gave up 0 bases and J gave up 4 bases; unmatched junction bases: 6. Germline CDR1 reads SGDLS; CDR2 reads YYNGEE. The CDR3 consists of 15 residues. The CDR3 loop reads CASSVAVRGTTEAFF. In nucleotides, the CDR3 is TGTGCCAGCAGCGTAGCTGTCAGGGGGACCACTGAAGCTTTCTTT.

The chain couples TRBV6-5 to TRBJ1-2, with TRBD1 identical over 10 bases. V lost 6 bases, J lost 8 bases, and 6 bases stayed unmatched. The CDR3 consists of 13 residues. Germline V lookup: CDR1 MNHEY, CDR2 SVGAGI. DNA of the CDR3: TGTGCCAGCAGGAGGGGACAGGGGAGCGGCTACACCTTC. Encoded protein: CASRRGQGSGYTF.

The table lists this clone with a few counts. This rearrangement joins TRBV4-3 to TRBJ2-7; maybe TRBD2 (5 bases). V was clipped by 1 base and J by 3 bases, with 10 bases between them. Germline CDR1 and CDR2: LGHNA and YSLEER. The CDR3 is made up of 14 amino acids. The CDR3 loop is CASSQGRTDYEQYF. The CDR3 DNA sequence: TGCGCCAGCAGCCAAGGGAGGACGGACTACGAGCAGTACTTC.

The chain joins TRBV7-2 to TRBJ1-3; 7 bases match TRBD1. Germline loops: CDR1 SGHTA, CDR2 FQGNSA. Trimming took 1 base from V and 2 from J; bases not matched to a gene: 8. The CDR3 totals 17 residues. The CDR3 loop is CASSLGTGAETGNTIYF. The CDR3 DNA follows: TGTGCCAGCAGCTTAGGCACAGGGGCCGAGACTGGAAACACCATATATTTT.

This clone was observed a few times. The chain joins TRBV4-3 to TRBJ2-6; 7 bases are shared with TRBD2. Germline V gene data show CDR1 as LGHNA and CDR2 as YSLEER. The V and J ends lost 4 bases and 0 bases, in that order; junction bases with no gene match: 6. This CDR3 spans 17 amino acids. The CDR3 is CASSLSGGGSGANVLTF. CDR3 nucleotides: TGCGCCAGCAGCCTATCAGGCGGGGGCTCTGGGGCCAACGTCCTGACTTTC.

This clone has a handful of counts. The chain combines TRBV14 with TRBJ1-4; D unclear. V was pared by 1 base and J by 7 bases, with 4 bases between. The CDR3 is 12 amino acids. The germline V gene encodes CDR1 SGHDN and CDR2 FVKESK. CDR3 loop: CASSQAGEKLFF. CDR3 nucleotides: TGTGCCAGCAGCCAAGCGGGTGAAAAACTGTTTTTT.

The table lists this clone with a few counts. The chain links TRBV10-3 to TRBJ2-5; D is possibly TRBD1 or TRBD2 (5 bases each). V was cut by 4 bases and J by 1 base, with 16 bases left in between. This CDR3 region has 16 residues. Germline lookup yields CDR1 ENHRY and CDR2 SYGVKD. The CDR3 bases are TGTGCCATCAGTGGAGGGCTAGCAGGGACCCAAGAGACCCAGTACTTC. As protein: CAISGGLAGTQETQYF.

The chain has TRBV19 and TRBJ2-1, with 9 positions matching TRBD2. Germline V gene data show CDR1 as LNHDA and CDR2 as SQIVND (reference sequence). The CDR3 is 13 amino acids. After removal of 7 bases from V and 6 bases from J, the junction contained 4 bases not matched to a gene. The CDR3 reads CASNIAGVNEQFF. The DNA of the CDR3 is TGTGCCAGTAACATAGCGGGAGTCAATGAGCAGTTCTTC.

The chain combines TRBV11-2 with TRBJ1-2, with a weak D call TRBD1 (5 bases). Per germline, CDR1 SGHAT and CDR2 FQNNGV. CDR3 size: 17 residues. V was cut by 4 bases and J by 4 bases, with 22 bases left in between. CDR3 amino acids: CASSSYVKAGLLYGYTF. For the CDR3, the DNA is TGTGCCAGCAGCTCCTATGTAAAAGCGGGACTACTCTATGGCTACACCTTC. The complete variable domain, with remaining parts taken from reference TRBV11-2 and TRBJ1-2, reads EAGVAQSPRYKIIEKRQSVAFWCNPISGHATLYWYQQILGQGPKLLIQFQNNGVVDDSQLPKDRFSAERLKGVDSTLKIQPAKLEDSAVYLCASSSYVKAGLLYGYTFGSGTRLTVV.

V gene TRBV7-2 combines with J gene TRBJ2-5, with D tentatively TRBD2 (6 bases). Trimming took off 4 bases at V and 5 bases at J, with 17 bases between the two ends. Germline V gives CDR1 SGHTA, CDR2 FQGNSA. This CDR3 is built from 15 residues. CDR3 in DNA: TGTGCCAGCAGCTCCCCCGGGGTCGGGGGTGAGACCCAGTACTTC. It specifies CASSSPGVGGETQYF.

This clone was detected a few times. V and J are TRBV7-9 and TRBJ1-2; D remains unclear. The germline V gene encodes CDR1 SEHNR and CDR2 FQNEAQ (reference sequence). V lost 2 bases, J lost 6 bases, and 10 bases lay in between. The CDR3 runs 13 residues. CDR3 nucleotides: TGTGCCAGCAGCTTATTTCAAACTGATGGCTACACCTTC. The encoded protein is CASSLFQTDGYTF.

This chain links TRBV4-2 with TRBJ2-5; D is uncertain. The CDR3 extends over 12 amino acids. Between the trimmed V and J ends, which lost 4 bases and 1 base, there was a span of 4 bases. From germline, CDR1 is LGHNA and CDR2 YNFKEQ. The CDR3 is CASSRGQETQYF. In DNA, the CDR3 is TGTGCCAGCAGCCGAGGCCAAGAGACCCAGTACTTC.

V gene TRBV9 combines with J gene TRBJ2-1, with 10 nucleotides matching TRBD2. Germline CDR1 reads SGDLS; CDR2 reads YYNGEE. Losses at the gene ends were 3 bases for V and 4 bases for J; bases not matched to a gene: 4. CDR3 length equals 15 residues. The CDR3 region has the DNA TGTGCCAGCAGCGGGAGGACTAGCGGTTACAATGAGCAGTTCTTC. This codes for CASSGRTSGYNEQFF.

This clone has only a few counts. Other DNA sequences in the sample encode the same CDR3. CDR3: CSASFPDTQYF. The CDR3 nucleotides read TGCAGTGCTAGTTTCCCAGATACGCAGTATTTT. V usage is TRBV20-1 and J usage is TRBJ2-3; D remains unclear. The CDR3 contains 11 residues. The germline CDR1 and CDR2 sequences are DFQATT and SNEGSKA (reference sequence). The V and J ends lost 3 bases and 4 bases respectively, with 5 bases between them.

This chain joins TRBV6-1 and TRBJ2-7; D unclear. Trimming removed 4 bases from V and 0 bases from J, with 13 bases in between. Germline V gene sequence: CDR1 MNHNS, CDR2 SASEGT. This CDR3 spans 15 amino acids. CDR3 region: CASSGSRPDSYEQYF. CDR3 coding DNA: TGTGCCAGCAGTGGTTCCAGGCCCGACTCCTACGAGCAGTACTTC.

The V call is TRBV29-1, the J call TRBJ2-2; D gene unclear. Germline V CDR1 and CDR2: SQVTM, ANQGSEA. This CDR3 has 12 amino acids. The V and J ends lost 5 bases and 8 bases respectively, with 12 bases between them. The CDR3, as DNA: TGCAGCGTTAAAAGTCCGGCGGGGGAGCTGTTTTTT. Translating it yields CSVKSPAGELFF.

This chain connects TRBV28 to TRBJ2-5; a weak D match, TRBD1 (6 bases). Looked up from germline, CDR1 is MDHEN and CDR2 is SYDVKM. The CDR3 extends over 12 amino acids. V lost 10 bases to trimming and J lost 5 bases, with 14 bases between them. The CDR3 DNA follows: TGTGCCATTGGACAGCCTAGGGAGACCCAGTACTTC. It yields the protein CAIGQPRETQYF. Supplemented by reference TRBV28 and TRBJ2-5, the full variable domain reads DVKVTQSSRYLVKRTGEKVFLECVQDMDHENMFWYRQDPGLGLRLIYFSYDVKMKEKGDIPEGYSVSREKKERFSLILESASTNQTSMYLCAIGQPRETQYFGPGTRLLVL.